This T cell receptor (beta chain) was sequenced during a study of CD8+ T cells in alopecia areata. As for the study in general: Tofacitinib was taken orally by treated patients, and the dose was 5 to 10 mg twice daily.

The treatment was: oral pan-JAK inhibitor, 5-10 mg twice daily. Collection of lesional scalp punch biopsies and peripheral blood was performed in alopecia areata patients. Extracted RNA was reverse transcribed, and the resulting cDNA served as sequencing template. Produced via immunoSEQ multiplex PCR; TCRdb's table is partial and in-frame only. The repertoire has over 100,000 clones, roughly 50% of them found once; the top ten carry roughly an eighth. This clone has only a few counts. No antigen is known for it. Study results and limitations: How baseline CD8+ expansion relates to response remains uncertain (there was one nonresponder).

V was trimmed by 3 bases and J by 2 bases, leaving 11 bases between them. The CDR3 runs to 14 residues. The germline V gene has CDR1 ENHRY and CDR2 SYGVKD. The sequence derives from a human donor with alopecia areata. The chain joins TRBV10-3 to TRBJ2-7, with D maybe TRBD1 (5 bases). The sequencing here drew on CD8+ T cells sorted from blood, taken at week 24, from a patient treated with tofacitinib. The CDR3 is CAISDPGQTYEQYF. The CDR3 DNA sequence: TGTGCCATCAGTGATCCAGGGCAAACCTACGAGCAGTACTTC.